The rows below give T cell receptor beta chains drawn from one sample of a study of blood T cell repertoires in COVID-19. The data were produced by immunoSEQ multiplex PCR, yet TCRdb's version contains in-frame clones alone and is incomplete. Among about 150,000 clones listed, approximately 80% were seen once. Specimen: peripheral blood. The receptors here all came from a woman aged 45-65 years in a cohort sampled during active or convalescent COVID-19. Each CDR3 is given with its conserved first and last residue. Fields, in order: D gene, clone size, J gene, V gene, CDR3 DNA, CDR3 protein. A D gene is named only where the DNA matches it firmly. Only some rows state a clone size, as once, few, many or a class for expanded clones.

>NA|NA|TRBJ2-2|TRBV4-1
TGCGCCAGCAGCCAAGTTCAGGTGAACACCGGGGAGCTGTTTTTT
CASSQVQVNTGELFF
>NA|NA|TRBJ2-1|TRBV7-6
TGTGCCAGCAGCTTGAGGAGAAGCTCCTACAATGAGCAGTTCTTC
CASSLRRSSYNEQFF
>NA|NA|TRBJ2-7|TRBV19
TGTGCCAGTAGTGCTATTACCTCCGGCGAGCAGTACTTC
CASSAITSGEQYF
>TRBD1|few|TRBJ1-1|TRBV2
TGTGCCAGCAGAGGGACAGGGTGGGAAAACACTGAAGCTTTCTTT
CASRGTGWENTEAFF
>NA|NA|TRBJ2-5|TRBV7-2
TGTGCCAGCAGCTTAGTTCCCCCCAGCGGGCAAAGTAAAGAGACCCAGTACTTC
CASSLVPPSGQSKETQYF
>TRBD1|NA|TRBJ1-6|TRBV5-6
TGTGCCAGCAGCTGGGGGGACAGAAATAATTCACCCCTCCACTTT
CASSWGDRNNSPLHF
>TRBD1|NA|TRBJ1-5|TRBV30
TGTGCCTGGAGTGTAAACAGGGGTCAGCCCCAGCATTTT
CAWSVNRGQPQHF
>TRBD1|NA|TRBJ1-2|TRBV10-3
TGTGCCATCACGACGAGGCAGGGGGACATTTTTAGCTACACCTTC
CAITTRQGDIFSYTF
>NA|NA|TRBJ2-5|TRBV2
TGTGCCAGCAGTGAGCAGGTTGCCCGGGAGACCCAGTACTTC
CASSEQVARETQYF
>TRBD1|NA|TRBJ1-2|TRBV5-6
TGTGCCAGCAGATGGACAGGGGAGTTCCTCACCTTC
CASRWTGEFLTF
>NA|NA|TRBJ1-6|TRBV27
TGTGCCAGCAGTTTACTCTCGGGAGTCCGATCACCCCTCCACTTT
CASSLLSGVRSPLHF
>NA|NA|TRBJ2-2|TRBV10-3
TGTGCCATCAGGGTCGGAGGGACCGGGGAGCTGTTTTTT
CAIRVGGTGELFF
>NA|NA|TRBJ1-3|TRBV3-1/TRBV3-2
TGTGCCAGCAGCCCCTGGGAGCCGGGAAACACCATATATTTT
CASSPWEPGNTIYF
>NA|once|TRBJ2-1|TRBV5-4
TGTGCCAGCAGCTTCAACAATGAGCAGTTCTTC
CASSFNNEQFF